This TCR beta chain was sequenced for a study of CD8 T cells in ankylosing spondylitis. Germline V gene lookup returns CDR1 LGHNA and CDR2 YSLEER. There are 15 residues in the CDR3. Trimming removed 0 bases at V and 8 bases at J, with 14 bases between. As the method for making TCR beta libraries, quantitative 5'-RACE with molecular barcodes was used. Via MiXCR, TCRdb re-called the 5' RACE reads, giving one row per CDR3 protein. In the table there are hundreds of thousands of distinct CDR3 sequences, about 18% of which are singletons. A remark on this clonotype: The antigen remains unidentified.

Findings of the study overall: Previously reported in reactive arthritis synovial fluid and blood were some of the motif variants. Disease-linked clones bore a CD8+ phenotype and were relatively rare in peripheral blood. About 8 highly homologous variants made up a TCR beta motif that seemed to typify ankylosing spondylitis blood. Matched ankylosing spondylitis synovial fluid reportedly contained a significantly enriched population of disease-linked clones.

The chain employs TRBV4-3 and TRBJ1-3; D is uncertain. Sequencing was carried out using blood, either unsorted or a sorted T cell fraction (not recorded which). The source of this sequence is a male donor with ankylosing spondylitis. The CDR3 loop reads CASSQDLVIGYTIYF. The CDR3 DNA sequence: TGCGCCAGCAGCCAAGATCTTGTTATTGGGTACACCATATATTTT.